This T cell receptor (beta chain) was documented in a study of blood T cell repertoires in COVID-19. Trimming at V came to 2 bases and at J to 7 bases, leaving 5 bases not matched to a gene. From germline, CDR1 is SGHRS and CDR2 YFSETQ. CDR3 length equals 13 residues. A remark on this clone: The same CDR3 is also encoded by other DNA sequences in this sample.

In the source study's methods: From reference gene primer amplification, estimates of nucleated cell counts were derived. Sequencing was performed with immunoSEQ multiplex PCR; in TCRdb, only in-frame clones are kept and a portion is missing. Clone size and the V and J calls come from that table; the DNA yielded D and trimming. The top ten clones hold 1% to 1.5% of a sample with fewer than 500,000 clones, about 90% of them seen once. Ages ranged from about 18 to 100 years, with residence in 24 US areas. The receptor was derived from a man aged 25-45 years who had recovered from COVID-19. The rearrangement uses TRBV5-1 and TRBJ1-2; 7 positions match TRBD1. Sequences were obtained from PBMCs or T cells enriched from blood (not recorded which). The CDR3 nucleotides read TGCGCCAGCAGCTTAGACAGGGTCTCTGGCTACACCTTC. As protein: CASSLDRVSGYTF.